A single sample is the source of the 30 T cell receptor beta chains below, sequenced in a study of blood T cell repertoires in COVID-19. Only in-frame clones appear in the TCRdb table, and some are missing; sequencing was by immunoSEQ multiplex PCR. The table records over 200,000 clones, around 80% of them present only once. Sequenced: peripheral blood. All receptors come from a woman in her 30s with COVID-19, enrolled during active disease.

The chain recombines TRBV7-9 with TRBJ1-2, with D unresolved. Trimming removed 5 bases from V and 6 bases from J, with 19 bases in between. CDR1 is SEHNR and CDR2 is FQNEAQ in the germline V gene (reference sequence). The CDR3 is made up of 15 amino acids. The DNA of the CDR3 is TGTGCCAGCAGCCCTTCCCCGAGCTACGATGATGGCTACACCTTC. Translation: CASSPSPSYDDGYTF.

The sample holds a few counts of this clone. The J gene is TRBJ1-3, the V gene TRBV5-5; 7 bases agree with TRBD1. Trimming at V came to 4 bases and at J to 1 base, leaving 2 bases not matched to a gene. The CDR3 covers 14 residues. Germline CDR1 and CDR2: SGHKS and YYEKEE (reference sequence). The CDR3 coding sequence is TGTGCCAGCAGCACAGGGGCGTCTGGAAACACCATATATTTT. This gives the protein CASSTGASGNTIYF.

The genes are TRBV18 and TRBJ2-7; 8 bases align to TRBD1. The CDR3 has 15 residues. Per germline, CDR1 KGHSH and CDR2 LQKENI. J was trimmed by 0 bases and V by 6 bases; bases with no gene match: 7. The CDR3: CASSRDRGDSYEQYF. In DNA, the CDR3 is TGTGCCAGCTCGCGCGACAGGGGCGACTCCTACGAGCAGTACTTC.

The V gene is TRBV6-5, the J gene TRBJ1-5; 8 nucleotides agree with TRBD1. Losses at the gene ends were 6 bases for V and 5 bases for J; bases not matched to a gene: 0. Germline values: CDR1 MNHEY, CDR2 SVGAGI. The CDR3 extends over 12 amino acids. Here the CDR3 reads CASRQGDQPQHF. CDR3 in DNA: TGTGCCAGCAGACAGGGGGATCAGCCCCAGCATTTT.

This chain uses TRBV19 with TRBJ2-3; D is undetermined. Trimming pared 5 bases from V and 2 bases from J, leaving 11 bases between. Germline CDR1 and CDR2: LNHDA and SQIVND (reference sequence). This CDR3 has 14 amino acids. This CDR3 is CASSGTVVTDTQYF. The CDR3 bases are TGTGCCAGTAGTGGAACAGTGGTCACAGATACGCAGTATTTT.

This clone has a single count. The chain joins TRBV5-1 to TRBJ2-1; weak D call: TRBD1 (5 bases). The ends were cut back, 0 bases at V and 1 base at J, with 8 bases in the middle. Germline loops: CDR1 SGHRS, CDR2 YFSETQ. CDR3 size: 15 residues. CDR3 loop: CASSLGGASYNEQFF. The CDR3 DNA reads TGCGCCAGCAGCTTGGGTGGGGCTTCCTACAATGAGCAGTTCTTC. The full variable domain, with the rest looked up from reference TRBV5-1 and TRBJ2-1, is KAGVTQTPRYLIKTRGQQVTLSCSPISGHRSVSWYQQTPGQGLQFLFEYFSETQRNKGNFPGRFSGRQFSNSRSEMNVSTLELGDSALYLCASSLGGASYNEQFFGPGTRLTVL.

This chain connects TRBV7-6 to TRBJ2-3, with TRBD2 matching over 12 bases. V gave up 1 base and J gave up 0 bases; unmatched junction bases: 5. The CDR3 length is 18 residues. Germline V gives CDR1 SGHVS, CDR2 FNYEAQ. The CDR3 protein is CASSLETSGGPSTDTQYF. The CDR3 nucleotides read TGTGCCAGCAGCTTAGAAACTAGCGGGGGGCCTAGCACAGATACGCAGTATTTT.

This chain connects TRBV19 to TRBJ1-5; 7 bases match TRBD1. This CDR3 region has 17 residues. V gave up 7 bases and J gave up 4 bases; unmatched junction bases: 16. Germline V gene data show CDR1 as LNHDA and CDR2 as SQIVND (reference sequence). The CDR3 nucleotides are TGTGCCAGTACTCCCAGACAGGGACCTGTTATGAATCAGCCCCAGCATTTT. This sequence encodes CASTPRQGPVMNQPQHF.

The chain has TRBV9 and TRBJ2-7, with a possible D match to TRBD2 (5 bases). Germline CDR1 and CDR2: SGDLS and YYNGEE. V was trimmed by 0 bases and J by 5 bases, leaving 12 bases between them. CDR3 length equals 14 residues. CDR3 coding DNA: TGTGCCAGCAGCGTAGGTAGTAGCGACGACGAGCAGTACTTC. Residues: CASSVGSSDDEQYF.

Notes on this clone: This sample includes further DNA sequences coding for the same CDR3. This sequence joins TRBV13 and TRBJ2-1; D is perhaps TRBD2 (5 bases). Trimming pared 5 bases from V and 4 bases from J, leaving 9 bases between. The CDR3 runs 13 residues. The germline V gene has CDR1 PRHDT and CDR2 FYEKMQ (reference sequence). The CDR3 region has the DNA TGTGCCAGCAGCCCACTAGGGTACAATGAGCAGTTCTTC. Amino acids: CASSPLGYNEQFF.

This rearrangement joins TRBV7-9 to TRBJ2-1, with D possibly being TRBD1 (6 bases). Trimming pared 2 bases from V and 6 bases from J, leaving 8 bases between. The CDR3 loop spans 13 amino acids. The germline V gene encodes CDR1 SEHNR and CDR2 FQNEAQ (reference sequence). CDR3 loop: CASSLQQGNEQFF. CDR3 nucleotide sequence: TGTGCCAGCAGCTTACAACAGGGCAATGAGCAGTTCTTC.

CDR3 region: CSTRQGEDTQYF. As DNA, the CDR3 is TGCAGCACAAGACAGGGCGAGGATACGCAGTATTTT. This sequence joins TRBV29-1 and TRBJ2-3, with 7 bases fitting TRBD1. Germline assignment: CDR1 SQVTM and CDR2 ANQGSEA. V trimming: 8 bases; J trimming: 6 bases; junction bases outside the gene matches: 8. The CDR3 runs to 12 residues.

This clone was picked up one time. The genes are TRBV7-2 and TRBJ2-3; 10 positions match TRBD2. This CDR3 comprises 17 residues. Trimming at V came to 0 bases and at J to 2 bases, leaving 5 bases not matched to a gene. Germline V CDR1 and CDR2: SGHTA, FQGNSA. The DNA for the CDR3 is TGTGCCAGCAGCTTAGCTGGAGCGGGGGGGCCCACAGATACGCAGTATTTT. Translation: CASSLAGAGGPTDTQYF.

This clone has a single count. V and J are TRBV5-1 and TRBJ2-3; TRBD2 matches 8 bases. The J segment lost 0 bases and the V segment lost 5 bases, leaving 5 bases of the junction unmatched. The CDR3 sequence is 15 residues long. Germline-derived CDR1 and CDR2 are SGHRS and YFSETQ. The CDR3 DNA is TGCGCCAGCAGGGTTAGCGGGACGAGCACAGATACGCAGTATTTT. It yields the protein CASRVSGTSTDTQYF.

This sequence joins TRBV2 and TRBJ2-1; D perhaps matches TRBD2 (7 bases). Trimming left V 6 bases short and J 9 bases short, with 15 bases between. The CDR3 runs to 13 residues. Germline V gives CDR1 SNHLY, CDR2 FYNNEI. CDR3 nucleotide sequence: TGTGCCAGCAGCGGGGGGCAAGGGGTTGAGCAGTTCTTC. Translation gives CASSGGQGVEQFF.

This clone was picked up one time. This rearrangement joins TRBV3-1 (or the pseudogene TRBV3-2) to TRBJ2-3, with D maybe TRBD2 (5 bases). Per the germline V gene, CDR1 is LGHDT and CDR2 is YNNKEL (reference sequence). This CDR3 is built from 13 residues. The V gene lost 5 bases and the J gene lost 4 bases, with 10 bases spanning the gap. The CDR3 region is CASSRTSADTQYF. In nucleotides, the CDR3 is TGTGCCAGCAGCAGAACTAGTGCAGATACGCAGTATTTT.

This sequence joins TRBV2 and TRBJ2-1, with TRBD2 matching 11 bases. The V and J ends lost 6 bases and 2 bases, in that order; junction bases with no gene match: 3. The CDR3 is 15 amino acids. The V gene's germline CDR1 is SNHLY and CDR2 FYNNEI. CDR3 bases: TGTGCCAGCAGCCTAGCGGGGGGACCCTACAATGAGCAGTTCTTC. Translation gives CASSLAGGPYNEQFF.

The chain links TRBV29-1 to TRBJ2-5; 16 positions match TRBD2. CDR3 length: 16 amino acids. J was trimmed by 0 bases and V by 6 bases; bases with no gene match: 4. Germline V CDR1 and CDR2: SQVTM, ANQGSEA. For the CDR3, the DNA is TGCAGCGTCAAGGGACTAGCGGGGGGGAACCAAGAGACCCAGTACTTC. This sequence encodes CSVKGLAGGNQETQYF.

The rearrangement joins TRBV7-6 to TRBJ2-1; 9 bases align to TRBD2. Germline assignment: CDR1 SGHVS and CDR2 FNYEAQ. J was trimmed by 5 bases and V by 3 bases; bases with no gene match: 8. This CDR3 spans 16 amino acids. CDR3 residues: CASSFIAGEEDNEQFF. The CDR3 region has the DNA TGTGCCAGCAGCTTTATAGCGGGAGAGGAGGACAATGAGCAGTTCTTC. Together with reference TRBV7-6 and TRBJ2-1, the CDR3 gives the full variable domain: GAGVSQSPRYKVTKRGQDVALRCDPISGHVSLYWYRQALGQGPEFLTYFNYEAQQDKSGLPNDRFSAERPEGSISTLTIQRTEQRDSAMYRCASSFIAGEEDNEQFFGPGTRLTVL.

The J gene is TRBJ2-7, the V gene TRBV20-1; TRBD1 might be the D (6 bases). The germline CDR1 and CDR2 sequences are DFQATT and SNEGSKA (reference sequence). The V and J ends lost 5 bases and 4 bases respectively, with 9 bases between them. This CDR3 is built from 11 residues. For the CDR3, the DNA is TGCAGTGCTGGGGGCGGATACGAGCAGTACTTC. It encodes CSAGGGYEQYF.

This clone was detected only a few times. V is TRBV18 and J is TRBJ1-4, with 7 bases aligning to TRBD1. The germline V gene encodes CDR1 KGHSH and CDR2 LQKENI. Trimming cost V 3 bases and J 8 bases; bases outside gene matches: 9. The length of the CDR3 is 15 residues. CDR3 amino acids: CASSPTGDEGEKLFF. The CDR3 DNA sequence: TGTGCCAGCTCACCTACAGGGGATGAGGGAGAAAAACTGTTTTTT. Filled out from reference TRBV18 and TRBJ1-4, the complete variable domain reads NAGVMQNPRHLVRRRGQEARLRCSPMKGHSHVYWYRQLPEEGLKFMVYLQKENIIDESGMPKERFSAEFPKEGPSILRIQQVVRGDSAAYFCASSPTGDEGEKLFFGSGTQLSVL.

The chain is built from TRBV7-9 and TRBJ2-5; TRBD2 matches 7 bases. This CDR3 contains 16 residues. In germline, CDR1 is SEHNR, CDR2 FQNEAQ (reference sequence). Trimming took 1 base from V and 0 from J; bases not matched to a gene: 5. CDR3 sequence: CASSLGLGGNQETQYF. The CDR3 DNA reads as TGTGCCAGCAGCTTAGGTCTGGGGGGGAACCAAGAGACCCAGTACTTC. Complete variable domain (other parts from reference TRBV7-9 and TRBJ2-5): DTGVSQNPRHKITKRGQNVTFRCDPISEHNRLYWYRQTLGQGPEFLTYFQNEAQLEKSRLLSDRFSAERPKGSFSTLEIQRTEQGDSAMYLCASSLGLGGNQETQYFGPGTRLLVL.

This clone has just a few counts. CDR3 in amino acids: CASSVYQVFEQYF. CDR3 in DNA: TGTGCCAGCAGTGTATATCAGGTATTCGAGCAGTACTTC. V usage is TRBV2 and J usage is TRBJ2-7, with D hard to call. CDR1 is SNHLY, CDR2 FYNNEI, per germline. This CDR3 is 13 amino acids long. The ends were cut back, 4 bases at V and 6 bases at J, with 13 bases in the middle.

Comment on this clone: A read error may account for a junction end that differs from germline. The chain links TRBV6-5 to TRBJ2-3; 9 bases align to TRBD2. The CDR3 extends over 15 amino acids. Germline CDR1 is MNHEY and CDR2 is SVGAGI. The CDR3 coding sequence is TGTGCCAGCAATAACCTAGCGGGGAGCAGAGATACGCAGTATTTT. Translated, it gives CASNNLAGSRDTQYF.

The V and J genes are TRBV12-3 or TRBV12-4 and TRBJ2-1, with a weak D call TRBD1 (5 bases). The germline V and J ends were trimmed by 6 bases and 10 bases, with 13 bases remaining between them. CDR3 size: 12 residues. In nucleotides, the CDR3 is TGTGCCAGCAGCCCCCCCAGGGCCGAGCAGTTCTTC. It is translated as CASSPPRAEQFF.

A single count supports this clone. The sample has other DNA sequences that encode this CDR3 too. This chain connects TRBV5-1 to TRBJ2-5; the D is unclear. V shed 0 bases and J shed 5 bases, with 8 bases lying between them. CDR1 is SGHRS, CDR2 YFSETQ, per germline. The CDR3 is 13 residues long. This CDR3 is CASSLDRRETQYF. DNA of the CDR3: TGCGCCAGCAGCTTGGACAGACGGGAGACCCAGTACTTC.

Regarding this clone: The sample carries other DNA sequences with the same CDR3. The chain combines TRBV7-9 with TRBJ2-7, with D uncertain. V gave up 5 bases and J gave up 1 base, with 3 bases separating them. This CDR3 contains 11 residues. CDR1 and CDR2 (germline): SEHNR, FQNEAQ (reference sequence). CDR3 DNA: TGTGCCAGCAGCCGGTCCTACGAGCAGTACTTC. Protein: CASSRSYEQYF. Full variable domain (remainder filled in from reference TRBV7-9 and TRBJ2-7): DTGVSQNPRHKITKRGQNVTFRCDPISEHNRLYWYRQTLGQGPEFLTYFQNEAQLEKSRLLSDRFSAERPKGSFSTLEIQRTEQGDSAMYLCASSRSYEQYFGPGTRLTVT.

The chain employs TRBV18 and TRBJ1-1; D is perhaps TRBD1 (5 bases). Germline CDR1 reads KGHSH; CDR2 reads LQKENI. CDR3 length: 12 residues. Trimming took off 5 bases at V and 8 bases at J, with 12 bases between the two ends. The CDR3 sequence: CASSYDRTEAFF. CDR3 DNA sequence: TGTGCCAGCTCATACGACAGAACCGAAGCTTTCTTT. Looking up the rest from reference TRBV18 and TRBJ1-1 gives the full variable domain: NAGVMQNPRHLVRRRGQEARLRCSPMKGHSHVYWYRQLPEEGLKFMVYLQKENIIDESGMPKERFSAEFPKEGPSILRIQQVVRGDSAAYFCASSYDRTEAFFGQGTRLTVV.

The chain links TRBV30 to TRBJ1-6; 7 nucleotides line up with TRBD1. Losses at the gene ends were 8 bases for V and 0 bases for J; bases not matched to a gene: 4. The CDR3 consists of 14 residues. Germline CDR1 reads GTSNPN; CDR2 reads SVGIG (reference sequence). The DNA for the CDR3 is TGTGCCGGAAGGGACAGCTCCTATAATTCACCCCTCCACTTT. Protein product: CAGRDSSYNSPLHF.

This clone was recorded a few times. CDR3 DNA: TGCGCCAGCAGCCAAGATGGGGCCGTCCACGAGCAGTACTTC. It specifies CASSQDGAVHEQYF. The chain has TRBV4-1 and TRBJ2-7; a possible D gene is TRBD1 (5 bases). Between the trimmed V and J ends, which lost 0 bases and 5 bases, there was a span of 11 bases. The CDR3 runs to 14 residues. The germline gives CDR1 MGHRA, CDR2 YSYEKL.